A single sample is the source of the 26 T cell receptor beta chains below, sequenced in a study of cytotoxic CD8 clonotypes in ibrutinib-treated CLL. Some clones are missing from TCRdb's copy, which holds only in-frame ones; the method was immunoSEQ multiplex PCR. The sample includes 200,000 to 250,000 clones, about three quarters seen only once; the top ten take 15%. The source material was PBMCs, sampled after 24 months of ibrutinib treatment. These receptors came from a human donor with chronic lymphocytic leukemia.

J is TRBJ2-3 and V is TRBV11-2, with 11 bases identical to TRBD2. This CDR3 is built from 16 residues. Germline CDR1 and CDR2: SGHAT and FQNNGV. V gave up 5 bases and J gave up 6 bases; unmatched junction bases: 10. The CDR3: CASSRMGLADGDTQYF. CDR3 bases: TGTGCCAGCAGCCGGATGGGACTAGCGGATGGCGATACGCAGTATTTT.

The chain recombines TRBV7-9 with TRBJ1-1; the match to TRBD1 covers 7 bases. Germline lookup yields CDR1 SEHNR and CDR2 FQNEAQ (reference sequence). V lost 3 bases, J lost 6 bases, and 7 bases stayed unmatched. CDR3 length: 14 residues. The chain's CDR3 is CASSFRQGRAEAFF. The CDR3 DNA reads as TGTGCCAGCAGCTTTAGACAGGGAAGGGCTGAAGCTTTCTTT. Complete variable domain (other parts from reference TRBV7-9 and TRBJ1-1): DTGVSQNPRHKITKRGQNVTFRCDPISEHNRLYWYRQTLGQGPEFLTYFQNEAQLEKSRLLSDRFSAERPKGSFSTLEIQRTEQGDSAMYLCASSFRQGRAEAFFGQGTRLTVV.

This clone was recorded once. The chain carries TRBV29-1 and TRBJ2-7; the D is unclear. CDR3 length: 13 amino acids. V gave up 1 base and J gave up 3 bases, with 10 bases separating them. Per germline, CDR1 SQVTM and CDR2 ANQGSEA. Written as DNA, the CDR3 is TGCAGCGTTGAAGTGGTCAGTGGCTACGAGCAGTACTTC. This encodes CSVEVVSGYEQYF.

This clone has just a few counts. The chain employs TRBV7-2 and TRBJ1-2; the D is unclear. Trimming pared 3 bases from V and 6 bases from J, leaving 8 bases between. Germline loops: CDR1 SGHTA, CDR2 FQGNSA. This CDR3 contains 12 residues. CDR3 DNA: TGTGCCAGCAGCTTGAAGCCTCATGGCTACACCTTC. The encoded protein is CASSLKPHGYTF.

The CDR3 sequence is CASSSLRDSSYEQYF. CDR3 in DNA: TGTGCCAGTAGTAGTCTCCGGGACAGCTCCTACGAGCAGTACTTC. J is TRBJ2-7 and V is TRBV19; 7 nucleotides agree with TRBD1. This CDR3 comprises 15 residues. Germline V gene lookup returns CDR1 LNHDA and CDR2 SQIVND (reference sequence). Trimming took 4 bases from V and 0 from J; bases not matched to a gene: 6.

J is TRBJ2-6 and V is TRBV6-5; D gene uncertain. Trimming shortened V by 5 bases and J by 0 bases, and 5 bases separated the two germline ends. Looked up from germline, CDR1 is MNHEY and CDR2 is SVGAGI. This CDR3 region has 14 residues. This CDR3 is CASSRDSGANVLTF. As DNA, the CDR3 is TGTGCCAGCAGTAGGGACTCTGGGGCCAACGTCCTGACTTTC.

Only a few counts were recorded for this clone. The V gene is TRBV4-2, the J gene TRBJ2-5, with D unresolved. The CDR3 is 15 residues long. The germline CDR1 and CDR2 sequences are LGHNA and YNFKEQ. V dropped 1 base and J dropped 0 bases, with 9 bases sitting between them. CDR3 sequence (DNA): TGTGCCAGCAGCCAAGGGCTAGGGTACCAAGAGACCCAGTACTTC. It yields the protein CASSQGLGYQETQYF.

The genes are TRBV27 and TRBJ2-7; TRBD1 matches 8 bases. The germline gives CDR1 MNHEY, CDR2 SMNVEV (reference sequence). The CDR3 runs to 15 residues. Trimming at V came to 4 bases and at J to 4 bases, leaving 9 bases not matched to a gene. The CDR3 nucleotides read TGTGCCAGCAGTTCAGGGGACAGGTTATTGTACGAGCAGTACTTC. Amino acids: CASSSGDRLLYEQYF.

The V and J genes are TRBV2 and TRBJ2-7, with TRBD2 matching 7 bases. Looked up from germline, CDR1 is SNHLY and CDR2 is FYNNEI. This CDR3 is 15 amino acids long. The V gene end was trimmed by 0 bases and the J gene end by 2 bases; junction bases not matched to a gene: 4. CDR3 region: CASSEAAGAPYEQYF. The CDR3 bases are TGTGCCAGCAGTGAAGCCGCGGGAGCTCCCTACGAGCAGTACTTC.

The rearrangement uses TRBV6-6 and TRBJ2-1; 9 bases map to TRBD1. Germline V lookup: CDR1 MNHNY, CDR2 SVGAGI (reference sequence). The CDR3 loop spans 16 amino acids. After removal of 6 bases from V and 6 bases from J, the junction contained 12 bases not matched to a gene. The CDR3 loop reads CASSRSQQGAGNEQFF. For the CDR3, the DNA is TGTGCCAGCAGCCGCAGCCAACAGGGGGCGGGCAATGAGCAGTTCTTC.

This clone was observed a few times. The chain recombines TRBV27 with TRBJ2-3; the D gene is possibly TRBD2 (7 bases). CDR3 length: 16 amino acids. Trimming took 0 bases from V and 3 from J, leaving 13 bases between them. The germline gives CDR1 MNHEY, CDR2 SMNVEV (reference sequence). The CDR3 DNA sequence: TGTGCCAGCAGTTTATCTGGGGGGGCAAGTACAGATACGCAGTATTTT. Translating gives CASSLSGGASTDTQYF.

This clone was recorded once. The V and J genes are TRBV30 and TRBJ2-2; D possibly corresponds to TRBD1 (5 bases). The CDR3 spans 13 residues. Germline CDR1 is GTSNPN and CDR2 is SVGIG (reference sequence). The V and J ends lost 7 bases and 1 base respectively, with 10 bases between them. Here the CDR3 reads CALGVLNTGELFF. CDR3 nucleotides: TGTGCCTTAGGGGTCCTGAACACCGGGGAGCTGTTTTTT.

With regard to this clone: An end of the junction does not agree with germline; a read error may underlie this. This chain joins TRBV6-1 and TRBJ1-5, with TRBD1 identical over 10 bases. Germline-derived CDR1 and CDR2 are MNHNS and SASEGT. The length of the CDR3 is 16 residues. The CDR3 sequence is CASREGTGDWNQPQHF. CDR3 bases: TGTGCCAGCAGGGAAGGGACAGGGGATTGGAATCAGCCCCAGCATTTT.

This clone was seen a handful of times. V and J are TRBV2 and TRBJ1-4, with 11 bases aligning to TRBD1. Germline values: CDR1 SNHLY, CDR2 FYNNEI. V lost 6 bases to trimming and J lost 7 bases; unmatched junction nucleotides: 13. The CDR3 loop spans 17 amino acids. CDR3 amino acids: CASSWGTGGVTGEKLFF. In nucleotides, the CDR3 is TGTGCCAGCAGCTGGGGGACAGGGGGAGTCACCGGTGAAAAACTGTTTTTT.

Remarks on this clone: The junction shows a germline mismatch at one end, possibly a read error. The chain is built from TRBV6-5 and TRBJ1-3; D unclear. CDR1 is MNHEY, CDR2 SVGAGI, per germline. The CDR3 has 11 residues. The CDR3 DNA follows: TGTGCCAGCATATCGGGAAGCACCATATATTTT. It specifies CASISGSTIYF.

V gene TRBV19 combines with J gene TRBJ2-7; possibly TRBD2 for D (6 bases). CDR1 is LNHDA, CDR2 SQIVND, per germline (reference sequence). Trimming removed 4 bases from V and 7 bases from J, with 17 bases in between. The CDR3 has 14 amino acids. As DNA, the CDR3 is TGTGCCAGTAGTACTAAGACCCGGGCGGGGGAGCAGTACTTC. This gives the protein CASSTKTRAGEQYF. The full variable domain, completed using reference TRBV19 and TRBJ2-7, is DGGITQSPKYLFRKEGQNVTLSCEQNLNHDAMYWYRQDPGQGLRLIYYSQIVNDFQKGDIAEGYSVSREKKESFPLTVTSAQKNPTAFYLCASSTKTRAGEQYFGPGTRLTVT.

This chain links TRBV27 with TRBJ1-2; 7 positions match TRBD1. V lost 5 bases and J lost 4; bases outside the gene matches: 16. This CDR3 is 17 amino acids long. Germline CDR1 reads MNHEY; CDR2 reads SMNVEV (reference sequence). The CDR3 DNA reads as TGTGCCAGCAGTCTCATTTGGACAGGCCGGGGTATCTATGGCTACACCTTC. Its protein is CASSLIWTGRGIYGYTF.

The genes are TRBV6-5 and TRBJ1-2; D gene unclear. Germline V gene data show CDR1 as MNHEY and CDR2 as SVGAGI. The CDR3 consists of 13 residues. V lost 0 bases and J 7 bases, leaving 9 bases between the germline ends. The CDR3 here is CASSYSSQRGYTF. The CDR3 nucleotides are TGTGCCAGCAGTTACTCCAGTCAACGTGGCTACACCTTC.

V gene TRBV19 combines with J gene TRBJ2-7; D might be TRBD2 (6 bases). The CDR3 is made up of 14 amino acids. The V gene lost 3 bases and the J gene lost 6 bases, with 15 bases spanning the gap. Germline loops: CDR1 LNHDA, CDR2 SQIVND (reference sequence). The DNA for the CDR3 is TGTGCCAGTAGTATTCGGAGGGTCGGGTCCGAGCAGTACTTC. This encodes CASSIRRVGSEQYF. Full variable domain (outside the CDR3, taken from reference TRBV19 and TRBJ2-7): DGGITQSPKYLFRKEGQNVTLSCEQNLNHDAMYWYRQDPGQGLRLIYYSQIVNDFQKGDIAEGYSVSREKKESFPLTVTSAQKNPTAFYLCASSIRRVGSEQYFGPGTRLTVT.

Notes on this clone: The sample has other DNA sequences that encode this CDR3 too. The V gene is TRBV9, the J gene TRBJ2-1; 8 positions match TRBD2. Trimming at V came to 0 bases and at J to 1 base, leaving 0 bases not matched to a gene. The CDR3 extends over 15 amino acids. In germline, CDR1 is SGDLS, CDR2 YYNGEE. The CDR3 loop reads CASSVGGGSYNEQFF. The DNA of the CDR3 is TGTGCCAGCAGCGTAGGCGGGGGGTCCTACAATGAGCAGTTCTTC.

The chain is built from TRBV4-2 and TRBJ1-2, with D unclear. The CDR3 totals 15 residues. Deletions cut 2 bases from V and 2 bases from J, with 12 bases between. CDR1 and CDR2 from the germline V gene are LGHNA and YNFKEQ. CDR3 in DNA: TGTGCCAGCAGCCAACTCCAGGTTTTCAACTATGGCTACACCTTC. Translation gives CASSQLQVFNYGYTF.

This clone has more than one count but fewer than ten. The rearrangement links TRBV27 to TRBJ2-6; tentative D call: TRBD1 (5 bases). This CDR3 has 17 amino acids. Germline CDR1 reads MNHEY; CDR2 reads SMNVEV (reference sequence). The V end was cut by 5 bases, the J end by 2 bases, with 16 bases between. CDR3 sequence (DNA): TGTGCCAGCAGTGGGGCAGGGTTCTTTGCTGGGGCCAACGTCCTGACTTTC. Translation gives CASSGAGFFAGANVLTF.

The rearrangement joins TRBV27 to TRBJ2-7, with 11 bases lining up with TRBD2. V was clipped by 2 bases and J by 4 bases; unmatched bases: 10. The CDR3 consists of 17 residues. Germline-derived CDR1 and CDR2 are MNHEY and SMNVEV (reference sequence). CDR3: CASSLVLAGGPGYEQYF. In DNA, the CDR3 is TGTGCCAGCAGTTTAGTATTAGCGGGAGGGCCCGGTTACGAGCAGTACTTC.

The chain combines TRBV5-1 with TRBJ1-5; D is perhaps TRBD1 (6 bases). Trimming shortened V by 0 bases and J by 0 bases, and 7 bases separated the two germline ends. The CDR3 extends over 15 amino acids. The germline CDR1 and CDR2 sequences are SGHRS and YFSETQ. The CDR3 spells CASSLGTDSNQPQHF. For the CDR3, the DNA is TGCGCCAGCAGCTTGGGGACAGATAGCAATCAGCCCCAGCATTTT. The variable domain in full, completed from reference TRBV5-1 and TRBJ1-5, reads KAGVTQTPRYLIKTRGQQVTLSCSPISGHRSVSWYQQTPGQGLQFLFEYFSETQRNKGNFPGRFSGRQFSNSRSEMNVSTLELGDSALYLCASSLGTDSNQPQHFGDGTRLSIL.

In nucleotides, the CDR3 is TGTGCCAGTAGCGCCGGGACCTCCTGGGATACGCAGTATTTT. This codes for CASSAGTSWDTQYF. V usage is TRBV19 and J usage is TRBJ2-3; D may correspond to TRBD1 or TRBD2 (5 bases each). Trimming took off 6 bases at V and 6 bases at J, with 16 bases between the two ends. Looked up from germline, CDR1 is LNHDA and CDR2 is SQIVND (reference sequence). CDR3 length: 14 amino acids. Filled out from reference TRBV19 and TRBJ2-3, the complete variable domain reads DGGITQSPKYLFRKEGQNVTLSCEQNLNHDAMYWYRQDPGQGLRLIYYSQIVNDFQKGDIAEGYSVSREKKESFPLTVTSAQKNPTAFYLCASSAGTSWDTQYFGPGTRLTVL.

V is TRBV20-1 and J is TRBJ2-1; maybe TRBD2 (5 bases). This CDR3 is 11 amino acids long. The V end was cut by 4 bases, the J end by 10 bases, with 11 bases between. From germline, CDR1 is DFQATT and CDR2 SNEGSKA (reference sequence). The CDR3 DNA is TGCAGTGCTACTCCGGAGCGGGAGCAGTTCTTC. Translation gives CSATPEREQFF.